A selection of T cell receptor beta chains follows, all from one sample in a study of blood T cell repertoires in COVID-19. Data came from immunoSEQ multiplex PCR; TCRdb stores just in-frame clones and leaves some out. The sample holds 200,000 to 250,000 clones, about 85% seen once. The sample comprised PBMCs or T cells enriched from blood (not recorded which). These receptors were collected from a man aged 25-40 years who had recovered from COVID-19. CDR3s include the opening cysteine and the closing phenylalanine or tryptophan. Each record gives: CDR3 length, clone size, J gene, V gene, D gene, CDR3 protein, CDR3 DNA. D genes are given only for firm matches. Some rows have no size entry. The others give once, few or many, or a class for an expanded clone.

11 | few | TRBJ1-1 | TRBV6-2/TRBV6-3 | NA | CASSKGQWAFF | TGTGCCAGCAGTAAAGGACAGTGGGCTTTCTTT
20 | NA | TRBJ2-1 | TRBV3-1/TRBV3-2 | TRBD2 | CASSQEVAGGPIEYYNEQFF | TGTGCCAGCAGCCAAGAGGTCGCGGGAGGGCCGATTGAGTACTACAATGAGCAGTTCTTC
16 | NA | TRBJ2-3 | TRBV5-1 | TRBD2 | CASSLAGGKRTDTQYF | TGCGCCAGCAGCTTAGCGGGAGGGAAACGCACAGATACGCAGTATTTT
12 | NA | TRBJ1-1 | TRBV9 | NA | CASSGRDKEAFF | TGTGCCAGCAGCGGTAGAGATAAAGAAGCTTTCTTT
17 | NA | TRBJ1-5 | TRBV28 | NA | CASSPSTGWGSNQPQHF | TGTGCCAGCAGTCCGTCCACAGGGTGGGGGAGCAATCAGCCCCAGCATTTT
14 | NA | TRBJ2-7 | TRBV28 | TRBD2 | CASSLSGGVYEQYF | TGTGCCAGCAGTTTATCGGGAGGTGTCTACGAGCAGTACTTC
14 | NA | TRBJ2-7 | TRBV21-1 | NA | CASSSGIPSYEQYF | TGTGCCAGCAGCAGCGGGATACCCTCCTACGAGCAGTACTTC
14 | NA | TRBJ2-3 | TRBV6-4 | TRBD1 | CASSPGQGSDTQYF | TGTGCCAGCAGTCCGGGACAGGGGTCAGATACGCAGTATTTT
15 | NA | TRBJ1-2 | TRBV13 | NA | CASSLAQGAHYGYTF | TGTGCCAGCAGCTTAGCGCAGGGTGCCCACTATGGCTACACCTTC
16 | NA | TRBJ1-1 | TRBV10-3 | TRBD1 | CAIRGSPGQGNTEAFF | TGTGCCATCAGGGGATCACCGGGACAGGGGAACACTGAAGCTTTCTTT
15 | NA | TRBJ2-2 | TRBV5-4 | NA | CASSSGGANTGELFF | TGTGCCAGCAGCTCCGGGGGTGCGAACACCGGGGAGCTGTTTTTT
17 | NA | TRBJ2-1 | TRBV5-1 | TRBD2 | CASSFASGRASYNEQFF | TGCGCCAGCAGCTTTGCTAGCGGGAGGGCCTCCTACAATGAGCAGTTCTTC
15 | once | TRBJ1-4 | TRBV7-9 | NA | CASSPQLSTNEKLFF | TGTGCCAGCAGCCCCCAGTTGTCAACTAATGAAAAACTGTTTTTT
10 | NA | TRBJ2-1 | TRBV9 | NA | CASRGDEQFF | TGTGCCAGCAGGGGCGATGAGCAGTTCTTC
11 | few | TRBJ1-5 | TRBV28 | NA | CASGRDQPQHF | TGTGCCAGCGGGCGGGATCAGCCCCAGCATTTT